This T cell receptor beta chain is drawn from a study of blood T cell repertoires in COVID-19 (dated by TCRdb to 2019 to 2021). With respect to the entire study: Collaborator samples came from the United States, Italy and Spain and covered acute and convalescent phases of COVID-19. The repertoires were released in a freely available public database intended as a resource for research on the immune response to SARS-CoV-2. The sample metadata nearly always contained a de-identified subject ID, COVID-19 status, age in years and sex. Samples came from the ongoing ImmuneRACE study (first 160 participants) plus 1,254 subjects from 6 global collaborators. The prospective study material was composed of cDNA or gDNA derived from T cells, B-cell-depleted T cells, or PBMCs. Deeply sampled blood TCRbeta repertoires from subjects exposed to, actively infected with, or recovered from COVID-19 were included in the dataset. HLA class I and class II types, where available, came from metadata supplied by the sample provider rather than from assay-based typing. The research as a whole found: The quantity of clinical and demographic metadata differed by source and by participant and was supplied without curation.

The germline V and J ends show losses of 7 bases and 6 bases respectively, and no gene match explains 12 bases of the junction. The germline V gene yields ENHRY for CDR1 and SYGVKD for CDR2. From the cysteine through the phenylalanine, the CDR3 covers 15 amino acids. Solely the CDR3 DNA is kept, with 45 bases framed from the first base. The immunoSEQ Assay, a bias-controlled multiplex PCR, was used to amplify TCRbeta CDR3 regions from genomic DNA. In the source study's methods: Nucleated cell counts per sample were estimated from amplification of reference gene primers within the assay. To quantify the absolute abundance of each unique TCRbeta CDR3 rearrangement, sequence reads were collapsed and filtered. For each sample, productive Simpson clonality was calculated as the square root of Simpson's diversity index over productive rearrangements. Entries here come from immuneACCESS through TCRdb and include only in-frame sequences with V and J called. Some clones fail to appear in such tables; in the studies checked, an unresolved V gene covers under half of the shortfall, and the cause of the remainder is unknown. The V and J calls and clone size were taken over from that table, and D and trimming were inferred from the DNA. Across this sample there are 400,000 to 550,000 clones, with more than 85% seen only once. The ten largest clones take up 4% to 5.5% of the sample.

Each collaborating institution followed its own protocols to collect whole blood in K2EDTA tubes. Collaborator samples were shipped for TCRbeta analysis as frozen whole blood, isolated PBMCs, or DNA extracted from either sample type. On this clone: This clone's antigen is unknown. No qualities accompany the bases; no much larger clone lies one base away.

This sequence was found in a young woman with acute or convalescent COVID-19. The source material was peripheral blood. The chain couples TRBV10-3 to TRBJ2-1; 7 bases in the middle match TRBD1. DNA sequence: TGTGCCATCACTACCGAGCCGGGACAGATCAATGAGCAGTTCTTC. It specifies CAITTEPGQINEQFF.